These T cell receptor beta chains were read from a single sample in a study of Graves' ophthalmopathy and Graves' hyperthyroidism. TCRdb re-called the multiplex PCR reads with MiXCR, one entry per CDR3 protein. The sample consists of 600,000 to 700,000 distinct CDR3 sequences, 35% to 50% of them appearing once. The sequenced sample consisted of peripheral blood. The receptors were gathered from an adult man with Graves' ophthalmopathy. Each CDR3 is given with its conserved first and last residue. D genes are given only for firm matches. Clone sizes are given selectively: once, few, many, or a class where the clone is expanded.

clone size: .
D gene: .
J gene: TRBJ2-7
V gene: TRBV7-9
CDR3 DNA: TGTGCCAGCAGCTTAGACAGGGCCCCCTACGAGCAGTACTTC
CDR3 protein: CASSLDRAPYEQYF

clone size: many
D gene: TRBD1
J gene: TRBJ1-1
V gene: TRBV7-9
CDR3 DNA: TGTGCCAGCAGCTTAGAAATCGGACAGGCGCTTCGAGAAGCTTTCTTT
CDR3 protein: CASSLEIGQALREAFF

clone size: .
D gene: TRBD1
J gene: TRBJ2-3
V gene: TRBV15
CDR3 DNA: TGTGCCACCAGCAGAGGGGCAGGGGGCAACACAGATACGCAGTATTTT
CDR3 protein: CATSRGAGGNTDTQYF

clone size: many
D gene: .
J gene: TRBJ2-7
V gene: TRBV7-9
CDR3 DNA: TGTGCCAGCAGCTTGGACAAGAGCTACGAGCAGTACTTC
CDR3 protein: CASSLDKSYEQYF

clone size: .
D gene: .
J gene: TRBJ2-7
V gene: TRBV7-4
CDR3 DNA: TGTGCCAGCAGTTACTCGGTGAATTCCCCCTACGAGCAGTACTTC
CDR3 protein: CASSYSVNSPYEQYF

clone size: .
D gene: TRBD1
J gene: TRBJ1-2
V gene: TRBV25-1
CDR3 DNA: TGTGCCAGCGAGAGCGCGACCGGGACAGGATTAGGCTACACCTTC
CDR3 protein: CASESATGTGLGYTF

clone size: .
D gene: .
J gene: TRBJ2-5
V gene: TRBV5-1
CDR3 DNA: TGCGCCAGCAGCTTGCCCCGGACAGATCAAGAGACCCAGTACTTC
CDR3 protein: CASSLPRTDQETQYF

clone size: few
D gene: TRBD2
J gene: TRBJ2-1
V gene: TRBV25-1
CDR3 DNA: TGTGCCAGCAGTGACGGGACTAGCGGGACCGATGAGCAGTTCTTC
CDR3 protein: CASSDGTSGTDEQFF

clone size: .
D gene: .
J gene: TRBJ1-5
V gene: TRBV29-1
CDR3 DNA: TGCAGCAGTAGGGGGGCAGCGGATCAGCCCCAGCATTTT
CDR3 protein: CSSRGAADQPQHF

clone size: .
D gene: TRBD1
J gene: TRBJ1-3
V gene: TRBV10-3
CDR3 DNA: TGTGCCATCAGTGGGTACTCCGGGACAGAGGGTCCTGGAAACACCATATATTTT
CDR3 protein: CAISGYSGTEGPGNTIYF

clone size: .
D gene: TRBD1
J gene: TRBJ1-2
V gene: TRBV12-3/TRBV12-4
CDR3 DNA: TGTGCCAGCAGCCCTGTTTGGACAGGGAATAGTGGCTACACCTTC
CDR3 protein: CASSPVWTGNSGYTF

clone size: .
D gene: .
J gene: TRBJ1-3
V gene: TRBV7-8
CDR3 DNA: TGTGCCAGCAGCTTAGGAGGCGCCGGTCGAATGAACACCATATATTTT
CDR3 protein: CASSLGGAGRMNTIYF

clone size: many
D gene: .
J gene: TRBJ2-5
V gene: TRBV2
CDR3 DNA: TGTGCCAGCAGTGAAGGGGCGGGTCGCCAAGAGACCCAGTACTTC
CDR3 protein: CASSEGAGRQETQYF

clone size: few
D gene: .
J gene: TRBJ1-1
V gene: TRBV11-2
CDR3 DNA: TGTGCCAGCAGCTTATTAAGCCCCGGACGAACGAACACTGAAGCTTTCTTT
CDR3 protein: CASSLLSPGRTNTEAFF

clone size: .
D gene: .
J gene: TRBJ1-1
V gene: TRBV25-1
CDR3 DNA: TGTGCCAGCAGTCCCCGCGCGGACGGTTACACTGAAGCTTTCTTT
CDR3 protein: CASSPRADGYTEAFF

clone size: .
D gene: .
J gene: TRBJ1-1
V gene: TRBV5-1
CDR3 DNA: TGCGCCAACAGCCACGGCTCACATACAGAGAGCACTGAAGCTTTCTTT
CDR3 protein: CANSHGSHTESTEAFF

clone size: .
D gene: TRBD1
J gene: TRBJ1-5
V gene: TRBV10-3
CDR3 DNA: TGTGCCAGCACCGTCTCGACAGGGGGTTTT
CDR3 protein: CASTVSTGGF

clone size: .
D gene: .
J gene: TRBJ1-2
V gene: TRBV7-9
CDR3 DNA: TGTGCCAGCAGCTTAGCGTCGGGTCTTGAGGGCTATGGCTACACCTTC
CDR3 protein: CASSLASGLEGYGYTF

clone size: .
D gene: .
J gene: TRBJ2-5
V gene: TRBV7-6
CDR3 DNA: TGTGCCAGCAGCCCCGACTCCTTAGCGGAGACCCAGTACTTC
CDR3 protein: CASSPDSLAETQYF

clone size: once
D gene: .
J gene: TRBJ1-1
V gene: TRBV7-8
CDR3 DNA: TGTGCCAGCAGCTCCTCTGGACATTTCACTGAAGCTTTCTTT
CDR3 protein: CASSSSGHFTEAFF

clone size: .
D gene: .
J gene: TRBJ1-6
V gene: TRBV25-1
CDR3 DNA: TGTGCCAGCAGAAAATCCGTGGGCTATAATTCACCCCTCCACTTT
CDR3 protein: CASRKSVGYNSPLHF

clone size: many
D gene: .
J gene: TRBJ1-2
V gene: TRBV7-8
CDR3 DNA: TGTGCCAGCAGCTTAGAGGTTGCGGGAAGAGGCTACACCTTC
CDR3 protein: CASSLEVAGRGYTF

clone size: few
D gene: TRBD2
J gene: TRBJ2-3
V gene: TRBV15
CDR3 DNA: TGTGCCACCAGCGCTAGACTAGCCCCCACAGATACGCAGTATTTT
CDR3 protein: CATSARLAPTDTQYF

clone size: .
D gene: .
J gene: TRBJ1-1
V gene: TRBV29-1
CDR3 DNA: TGCAGCGTTGGAAGGGGGGGGACGAACACTGAAGCTTTCTTT
CDR3 protein: CSVGRGGTNTEAFF

clone size: many
D gene: .
J gene: TRBJ1-1
V gene: TRBV6-6
CDR3 DNA: TGTGCCAGCAGTTACCGGACAAGCACTGAAGCTTTCTTT
CDR3 protein: CASSYRTSTEAFF

clone size: many
D gene: .
J gene: TRBJ1-2
V gene: TRBV7-9
CDR3 DNA: TGTGCCAGCAGCTCCGAGGGACAAATCTATGGCTACACCTTC
CDR3 protein: CASSSEGQIYGYTF

clone size: .
D gene: TRBD1
J gene: TRBJ1-1
V gene: TRBV14
CDR3 DNA: TGTGCCAGCAGCCAGGGGACAGGGATGAACACTGAAGCTTTCTTT
CDR3 protein: CASSQGTGMNTEAFF

clone size: .
D gene: TRBD1
J gene: TRBJ1-5
V gene: TRBV15
CDR3 DNA: TGTGCCACCAGCAGGGACCGGGGACAGACCTACGAGCATTTT
CDR3 protein: CATSRDRGQTYEHF

clone size: .
D gene: TRBD1
J gene: TRBJ2-7
V gene: TRBV10-3
CDR3 DNA: TGTGCCATCAGTGAGAGACAGGGGGTGTACGAGCAGTACTTC
CDR3 protein: CAISERQGVYEQYF

clone size: few
D gene: TRBD1
J gene: TRBJ1-5
V gene: TRBV2
CDR3 DNA: TGTGCCAGTCAGGGGGTGGGACAGCCCCAGCATTTT
CDR3 protein: CASQGVGQPQHF

clone size: .
D gene: TRBD1
J gene: TRBJ1-1
V gene: TRBV10-3
CDR3 DNA: TGTGCCATCACCCAGGGGGACGCTGAAGCTTTCTTT
CDR3 protein: CAITQGDAEAFF

clone size: .
D gene: TRBD1
J gene: TRBJ2-7
V gene: TRBV5-1
CDR3 DNA: TGCGCCAGCAGACAAACAGGGGGCGAGCAGTACTTC
CDR3 protein: CASRQTGGEQYF